This T cell receptor beta chain was found in a study of cytomegalovirus exposure and HLA in healthy donors. Germline V gives CDR1 SNHLY, CDR2 FYNNEI. With 1 base removed from V and 1 base from J, the gap between germline ends came to 11 bases. The CDR3 is 16 amino acids. General study findings and limits: According to an earlier analysis, most TCR beta V segments yielded productive rearrangements about 90% or about 30% of the time. Clonal expansion was found to be greater in HLA-associated TCR beta chains than in equally common others in a later analysis. Using the classifier, cytomegalovirus status was reportedly diagnosed with high specificity and sensitivity. For TCR beta chains, V- and J-gene trimming was later linked to a missense DCLRE1C variant.

The study ran its PCR with 60 Vbeta and 13 Jbeta primers. Only in-frame clones appear in the TCRdb table, and some are missing; sequencing was by immunoSEQ multiplex PCR. The sample records 150,000 to 200,000 clones, about 80% being singletons. With regard to this clone: Its antigen is not identified.

This rearrangement joins TRBV2 to TRBJ1-5; D unresolved. The sample was PBMCs. This TCR was recovered from a woman younger than 45 in good health and CMV-seropositive. CDR3 sequence (DNA): TGTGCCAGCAGTGAAGTGGCAGTTCGAAGCAATCAGCCCCAGCATTTT. Translation gives CASSEVAVRSNQPQHF.